This T cell receptor beta chain is drawn from a study of PD-L1 blockade in urothelial cancer (dated by TCRdb to about 2017). Background for the entire study: All patients started therapy around 2014 and received atezolizumab 1,200 mg intravenously every 3 weeks. About 90% of the 29 patients were males with bladder-origin urothelial cancer, and about 65% of the roughly 30 reported a prior smoking history. Patients had an ECOG performance status of 0 or 1 and had received between 0 and 3 prior chemotherapy regimens. Blood samples were analyzed at two time points: 3 weeks after treatment start (second dose) and 6 weeks after treatment start. Blood samples gave a median of around 140,000 T cells and 88,000 or so unique TCRs, with a median clonality of around 0.074. The study was an exploratory multi-omic analysis of somatic, immune and clinical correlates of response to PD-L1 blockade with atezolizumab in urothelial cancer. Pretreatment tumor samples and matched peripheral blood, collected serially before and after atezolizumab treatment, underwent TCR sequencing. Durable clinical benefit was defined as a progression-free survival longer than 6 months, and TCR features were additionally tested against progression-free survival and overall survival. In the same patients who had TCR sequencing, pretreatment tumors also underwent whole exome sequencing and RNA sequencing. Eight to ten patients achieved durable clinical benefit and fewer than 25 did not. Pretreatment blood TCR-seq was available for about 27 patients, at least one posttreatment blood collection was obtained for around 25 patients, and tumor TCR-seq was available for around 25 patients.

The cohort comprised approximately 30 patients with locally advanced or metastatic urothelial carcinoma treated at Memorial Sloan Kettering on a trial protocol. Peripheral blood mononuclear cells were collected from each patient pretreatment and during treatment, giving between 1 and 8 total time points per patient. The Qiagen DNeasy Blood extraction kit was used to purify genomic DNA from total PBMCs and tumor samples. PBMCs were collected pretreatment and during treatment, and were isolated and stored as previously described. To estimate absolute template abundance from read counts, synthetic TCR analog templates were spiked into each PCR. The immunoSEQ assay was used to amplify TCRbeta CDR3 regions from genomic DNA with bias-controlled V and J gene primers. Sequencing of rearranged TCRbeta segments was done at approximately 20X coverage. The study's own analysis went as follows. Sequencing errors were corrected by clustering, and CDR3s were annotated against IMGT so that V, D and J genes could be assigned. Only productive TCRbeta rearrangements were used in downstream analyses, excluding out-of-frame or stop-codon sequences. Clonality was calculated as one minus the Shannon entropy normalized by the log of the number of unique productive sequences. Clones differing between time points or between blood and tumor were identified using Fisher's exact test with Benjamini-Hochberg correction, with an adjusted p below 0.01 applied as the threshold. TCRdb retrieved this table from immuneACCESS and kept in-frame rearrangements only. Not all clones are present; in checked studies, unresolved V genes account for under half, and no reason is known for the remainder. D and trimming were read from the DNA, whereas the V and J calls and clone size are those reported in that table. A total of about 43,000 clones appear in this sample, 88% of them only once. Of the sample, roughly 13% is held by the ten largest clones.

Concerning this clone: Its target antigen remains unknown. It has no much larger one-base neighbor in the sample; base qualities were not kept.

The CDR3 numbers 13 residues from cysteine through phenylalanine. The sequence is cut down to CDR3 DNA, 39 bases in frame from base 1. V and J are trimmed by 4 bases and 6 bases, and the gene matches miss 7 bases of the junction. The germline V gene provides CDR1 SQVTM and CDR2 ANQGSEA. General findings and caveats noted by the study authors: A pretreatment peripheral blood TCR clonality below the median was linked to improved progression-free and overall survival. Small sample size (n ≈ 27) and many exploratory analyses mean the results are intended to be hypothesis-generating. Among patients with durable benefit, tumor-associated TCR clones showed greater expansion in peripheral blood 3 weeks after treatment started (n ≈ 20, p = 0.022).

Sequences were derived from PBMCs, sampled around atezolizumab (anti-PD-L1) treatment. The V gene is TRBV29-1 and the J gene is TRBJ1-1; 8 of the junction bases match TRBD1. The clonotype comes from a woman aged 55-70 years with urothelial cancer. At the DNA level, the sequence is TGCAGCGTTGTTCCGACAGGGGTACCTGAAGCTTTCTTT. The resulting protein is CSVVPTGVPEAFF.